This is a list of T cell receptor beta chains from one sample in a study. Using its own MiXCR run on the RT-PCR reads, TCRdb lists one record per CDR3 protein. The table includes around 700,000 distinct CDR3 sequences, 14% detected once. Material: memory CD4+ T cells from blood. These receptors all come from a female donor in good health, serving as a healthy control. CDR3s include the opening cysteine and the closing phenylalanine or tryptophan. A D gene is named only where the DNA matches it firmly. A clone size is listed for some rows: how often the clone was seen (once, few, many), or a class if it is expanded.

j_gene | v_gene | d_gene | abundance | CDR3nt | CDR3aa
TRBJ2-4 | TRBV7-9 | - | - | TGTGCCAGCAGCTTGCTAGCCAAAAACATTCAGTACTTC | CASSLLAKNIQYF
TRBJ2-7 | TRBV20-1 | - | - | TGCAGTGCTGTAGGTCCCTACGAGCAGTACTTC | CSAVGPYEQYF
TRBJ1-5 | TRBV15 | - | - | TGTGCCACCAGCAGAGACCAGCTGAGGTATGGGCAGCCCCAGCATTTT | CATSRDQLRYGQPQHF
TRBJ1-2 | TRBV24-1 | - | - | TGTGCCACCAGTGATTCGGGGGAATATGATGGCTACACCTTC | CATSDSGEYDGYTF
TRBJ1-5 | TRBV27 | - | - | TGTGCCAGCAGTCCGAGACAGGCAAGCAATCAGCCCCAGCATTTT | CASSPRQASNQPQHF
TRBJ1-1 | TRBV5-1 | - | - | TGCGCCAGCAGCTTGGGTAGTTTCGCTGAAGCTTTCTTT | CASSLGSFAEAFF
TRBJ2-3 | TRBV20-1 | - | - | TGCAGTGCCGGGGGCGGTACGGGAGCAGATACGCAGTATTTT | CSAGGGTGADTQYF
TRBJ2-3 | TRBV28 | - | - | TGTGCCAGCAGTCGGGCACTCCCCGGCGGGACGCAGTATTTT | CASSRALPGGTQYF
TRBJ2-5 | TRBV20-1 | - | - | TGCAGTGCTAGCCGACAGGCCCTCAAGGGGACCCAGTACTTC | CSASRQALKGTQYF
TRBJ1-5 | TRBV9 | - | few | TGTGCCAGCAGCGTACAGGCAACCGGTGATCAGCCCCAGCATTTT | CASSVQATGDQPQHF
TRBJ2-5 | TRBV7-2 | TRBD1 | - | TGTGCCAGCAGCTTAGGGACGGGACAGGGGGGCCAAGGGGCCCAGTACTTC | CASSLGTGQGGQGAQYF
TRBJ1-2 | TRBV28 | - | few | TGTGTTGTAGGGGAGCGGGGTCGCTACACCTTC | CVVGERGRYTF
TRBJ2-3 | TRBV11-2 | TRBD2 | - | TGTGCCAGCAGCCGTACGGGACTAGCGAGAAGCACAGATACGCAGTATTTT | CASSRTGLARSTDTQYF
TRBJ2-1 | TRBV20-1 | - | few | TGCAGTGCCCCGGGACGAGCTGAGCAGTTCTTC | CSAPGRAEQFF
TRBJ2-5 | TRBV5-5 | - | few | TGTGCCAGCAGCTTGGGGGGGACATACGGGACCCAGTACTTC | CASSLGGTYGTQYF
TRBJ2-3 | TRBV20-1 | TRBD2 | many | TGCAGTGCCAGTCTAGCGGGAGGCGACCCAGATACGCAGTATTTT | CSASLAGGDPDTQYF
TRBJ2-1 | TRBV5-1 | - | few | TGCGCCAGCAGCGAAGGATTTACGAATGAGCAGTTCTTC | CASSEGFTNEQFF
TRBJ2-7 | TRBV9 | - | - | TGTGCCAGCAGCCCCCGGGGGACAGCCTCCTACGAGCAGTACTTC | CASSPRGTASYEQYF
TRBJ2-1 | TRBV24-1 | - | - | TGTGCCACCAGTGATGAGGGGATTGAGCAGTTCTTC | CATSDEGIEQFF
TRBJ2-3 | TRBV29-1 | TRBD2 | many | TGCAGCGTTGAAGGCGGGGTAGCGGGATGGACAGATACGCAGTATTTT | CSVEGGVAGWTDTQYF
TRBJ1-1 | TRBV7-8 | - | - | TGTGCCAGCAGCTTTCGACGGACCGTGAACACTGAAGCTTTCTTT | CASSFRRTVNTEAFF
TRBJ2-7 | TRBV28 | TRBD1 | - | TGTGCCAGCAGACGGACAGGAAACCTCTACGAGCAGTACTTC | CASRRTGNLYEQYF
TRBJ1-6 | TRBV5-1 | - | many | TGCGCCAGCAGCGATGACAGAAATTCACCCCTCCACTTT | CASSDDRNSPLHF
TRBJ2-7 | TRBV5-1 | TRBD1 | - | TGCGCCAGCGGACAGGGGAGCTCCTACGAGCAGTACTTC | CASGQGSSYEQYF
TRBJ2-5 | TRBV10-3 | - | few | TGTGCCATCAGTGAAAACCATCCCAGGGGCGAGACCCAGTACTTC | CAISENHPRGETQYF
TRBJ2-2 | TRBV2 | - | few | TGTGCCAGCAGGGCGGACTTCGGTGGGGAGCTGTTTTTT | CASRADFGGELFF
TRBJ1-5 | TRBV6-6 | - | - | TGTGCCAGCACTCAGGCTGATCAGCCCCAGCATTTT | CASTQADQPQHF
TRBJ2-1 | TRBV12-3/TRBV12-4 | TRBD1 | - | TGTGCCAGCAATCCTCGGACAGGGGCGCGCTACAATGAGCAGTTCTTC | CASNPRTGARYNEQFF
TRBJ1-1 | TRBV12-3/TRBV12-4 | - | few | TGTGCCTGCCTCACCTTAATGAACACTGAAGCTTTCTTT | CACLTLMNTEAFF
TRBJ2-1 | TRBV12-3/TRBV12-4 | - | - | TGTGCCAGCAGTTTGAATCGCAGGGTGGATGAGCAGTTCTTC | CASSLNRRVDEQFF
TRBJ2-1 | TRBV5-1 | - | few | TGCGCCAGCAGCTTCGGTCGGGGGGCCGGCTACAATGAGCAGTTCTTC | CASSFGRGAGYNEQFF
TRBJ2-3 | TRBV6-6 | - | many | TGTGCCAGCAGGAGACAAGGGAGCACAGATACGCAGTATTTT | CASRRQGSTDTQYF
TRBJ1-2 | TRBV6-6 | - | - | TGTGCCAGCAGTTACTCTGGCCAGTTCCCTGGCTACACCTTC | CASSYSGQFPGYTF
TRBJ2-2 | TRBV7-2 | TRBD2 | many | TGTGCCAGCAGGAACCTAGCGGGGGCGCAGAACACCGGGGAGCTGTTTTTT | CASRNLAGAQNTGELFF
TRBJ2-1 | TRBV7-3 | TRBD2 | few | TGTGCCAGCAGTTTGACCGGGACTATAGTCTACAATGAGCAGTTCTTC | CASSLTGTIVYNEQFF
TRBJ2-5 | TRBV5-1 | TRBD1 | many | TGCGCCAGCAGCTTCCGGACAGGGCCCCAAGAGACCCAGTACTTC | CASSFRTGPQETQYF
TRBJ2-7 | TRBV20-1 | - | many | TGCAGTGCTCCCCGGACCTGGGGAACCTACGAGCAGTACTTC | CSAPRTWGTYEQYF
TRBJ2-7 | TRBV5-8 | - | many | TGTGCCAGCAGCTTGGGGAGTAGAGGGGCCTACGAGCAGTACTTC | CASSLGSRGAYEQYF
TRBJ2-5 | TRBV29-1 | - | few | TGCAGCGTCCGCGGAGGGGCAGGGCTCACCCAAGAGACCCAGTACTTC | CSVRGGAGLTQETQYF
TRBJ2-1 | TRBV24-1 | TRBD2 | - | TGTGCCACCAGTGATCCGGGACTAGCGGGCGTCTACAATGAGCAGTTCTTC | CATSDPGLAGVYNEQFF
TRBJ1-6 | TRBV7-3 | - | - | TGTGCCAGCAGCTTAACGGGGGGGGGAGGCCCGATGCGGTCACCCCTCCACTTT | CASSLTGGGGPMRSPLHF
TRBJ1-5 | TRBV18 | - | many | TGTGCCAGCTCACCACGGGGTGTGGGGATTACCGTGAGCAATCAGCCCCAGCATTTT | CASSPRGVGITVSNQPQHF
TRBJ2-3 | TRBV9 | - | few | TGTGCCAGCAGCGTAGTGCCAAACACAGATACGCAGTATTTT | CASSVVPNTDTQYF
TRBJ2-1 | TRBV6-5 | - | many | TGTGCCAGCAGTTACGGCCGACAGGCCACCTACAATGAGCAGTTCTTC | CASSYGRQATYNEQFF